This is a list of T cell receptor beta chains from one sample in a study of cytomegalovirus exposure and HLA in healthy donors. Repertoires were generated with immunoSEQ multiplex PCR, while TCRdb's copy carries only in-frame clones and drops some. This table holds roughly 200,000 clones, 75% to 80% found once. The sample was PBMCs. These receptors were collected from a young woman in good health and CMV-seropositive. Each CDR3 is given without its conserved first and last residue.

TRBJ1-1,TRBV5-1,ASSFTGGSPTEAF
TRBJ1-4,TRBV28,ASSSPGQGGEKLF
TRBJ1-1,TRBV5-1,ASSSGTDTEAF
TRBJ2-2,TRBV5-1,ASSVGLAGYHRGAV
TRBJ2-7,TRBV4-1,ASSLGTSGAYEQY
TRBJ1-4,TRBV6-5,ASSYRSGTGGEKLF
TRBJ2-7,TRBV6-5,ASSRGTNYEQY
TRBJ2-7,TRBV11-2,ASSLDPAQAFEQY
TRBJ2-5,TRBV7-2,ASSFSGSKTQY
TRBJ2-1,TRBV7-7,ASSFGQGDEQF
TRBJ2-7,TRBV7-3,ASSLFPMREQPYEQY
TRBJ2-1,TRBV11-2,ASSLTWTSERDEQF
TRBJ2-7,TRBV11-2,ASSFLAGVSYEQY
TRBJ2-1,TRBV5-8,ASIGGGRYNEQF
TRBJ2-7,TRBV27,ASSPRGGYEQY
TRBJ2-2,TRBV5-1,ASSPYRGGANTGELF
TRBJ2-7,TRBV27,ASSRNGQDLSYEQY
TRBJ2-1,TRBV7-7,ASSSAGTQQF
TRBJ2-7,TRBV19,ASSIEQNYEQY
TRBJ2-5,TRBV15,ATSREKKGGAETQY
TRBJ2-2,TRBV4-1,ASRPWARDTGELF
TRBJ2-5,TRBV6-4,ASSANSGSFETQY
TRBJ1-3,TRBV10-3,AITLGQAVGNTIY
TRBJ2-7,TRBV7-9,ASSLDLGQGSSYEQY
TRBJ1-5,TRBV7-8,ASSSRSGNQPQH
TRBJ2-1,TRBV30,AWVYGGSYNEQF
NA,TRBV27,ASSLTDRVYEQY
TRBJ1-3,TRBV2,ASSDRTGGPGNTIY
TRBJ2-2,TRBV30,AWRSGTDTGELF
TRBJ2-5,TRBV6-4,ASSESSGGRETQY
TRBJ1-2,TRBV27,ASSLYARSYGYT
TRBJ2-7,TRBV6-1,ASSEGSLAGPNPVREQY
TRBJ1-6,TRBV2,ASSETVNNNSPLH
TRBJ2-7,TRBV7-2,ASSLETGGHREQY
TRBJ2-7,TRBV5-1,ASSLARRTGSYEQY
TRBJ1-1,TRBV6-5,ASSHRGWSTEAF
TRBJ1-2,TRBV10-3,AISEGVYRVGAYGYT
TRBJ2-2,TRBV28,ASSIPRGTGELF
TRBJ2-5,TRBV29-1,SALSGEGETQY
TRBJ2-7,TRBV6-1,ASSHQGAEYEQY
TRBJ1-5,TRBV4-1,ASSQVGQGVPGSPQH
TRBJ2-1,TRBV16,ASSQGRVGRENEQF
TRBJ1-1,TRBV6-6,ASTREGARTEAF
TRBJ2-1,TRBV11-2,ASSLGDNQAYNEQF
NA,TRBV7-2,ASSFGQDYEQY
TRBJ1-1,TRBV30,AWSVGQLNTEAF